This TCR beta chain stems from a study of shared clonotypes between healthy human individuals. Study context: Each donor's CD4 naive and CD4 memory cells filled three plates apiece, CD8 naive two, and CD8 memory one. Study results and caveats: For sorted subsets, rarefaction showed incomplete sequencing despite large depth. Owing to a small donor count, the genetic and exposure-history diversity represented was limited.

With regard to this clone: Its antigen remains unidentified.

Trimming cost V 6 bases and J 4 bases, with 13 bases left between them. The CDR3 has 14 residues. Per germline, CDR1 MDHEN and CDR2 SYDVKM. A CD45RA-negative memory subset and a CD45RA+ naive subset were separated from the CD4+ cells. The data were produced by immunoSEQ multiplex PCR, yet TCRdb's version contains in-frame clones alone and is incomplete. This repertoire shows roughly 2.2 million clones, around 92% found once; its top ten account for 0.37%. This rearrangement joins TRBV28 to TRBJ1-3, with a tentative D call TRBD1 (5 bases). This sequence was found in a man aged 18 to 30 in good health. Some clones in this sample may be carry-over from other donors' samples. The sequenced sample was naive CD4+ T cells from PBMCs. Subset meaning: CD45RA+ positively selected. The CDR3 loop reads CASSQTGRGNTIYF. DNA of the CDR3: TGTGCCAGCAGCCAGACGGGACGGGGAAACACCATATATTTT.